These T cell receptor beta chains were read from a single sample in a study of shared clonotypes between healthy human individuals. Only in-frame clones appear in the TCRdb table, and some are missing; sequencing was by immunoSEQ multiplex PCR. The sample consists of approximately 1.5 million clones, 98% of them appearing once. The sample taken for sequencing was naive CD4+ T cells sorted from blood. These receptors originate from a man aged 30-40 years in good health. The CDR3 runs from the conserved cysteine through the conserved F or W. The D gene is left open where the match is weak. Clone size appears in some rows only: once, few, many, or a class for an expanded clone.

v_gene: TRBV6-1; abundance: NA; j_gene: TRBJ1-2; d_gene: NA; CDR3nt: TGTGCCAGCAGGCCCCGACAACTCTCGGGCTACACCTTC; CDR3aa: CASRPRQLSGYTF
v_gene: TRBV4-3; abundance: NA; j_gene: TRBJ1-1; d_gene: NA; CDR3nt: TGCGCCAGCAGCCAAGAAATTTCGCGGAGGAACACTGAAGCTTTCTTT; CDR3aa: CASSQEISRRNTEAFF
v_gene: TRBV10-2; abundance: NA; j_gene: TRBJ2-2; d_gene: NA; CDR3nt: TGCGCCAGCATGAGGGCCGGGGAGCTGTTTTTT; CDR3aa: CASMRAGELFF
v_gene: TRBV7-6; abundance: NA; j_gene: TRBJ2-7; d_gene: TRBD2; CDR3nt: TGTGCCAGCAGCTTATTGACGTGGGAGGGCCTGAGTGAGCAGTACTTC; CDR3aa: CASSLLTWEGLSEQYF
v_gene: TRBV2; abundance: NA; j_gene: TRBJ2-7; d_gene: NA; CDR3nt: TGTGCCAGCAGGGAGACCCAGGTGCTGTACTTC; CDR3aa: CASRETQVLYF
v_gene: TRBV29-1; abundance: NA; j_gene: TRBJ1-4; d_gene: TRBD1; CDR3nt: TGCAGCGGAGGACAGGCCTTGGGTGAAAAACTGTTTTTT; CDR3aa: CSGGQALGEKLFF
v_gene: TRBV11-3; abundance: NA; j_gene: TRBJ2-7; d_gene: NA; CDR3nt: TGTGCCAGCAGCTTAGGGGTTTCCTACGAGCAGTACTTC; CDR3aa: CASSLGVSYEQYF
v_gene: TRBV9; abundance: NA; j_gene: TRBJ1-1; d_gene: NA; CDR3nt: TGTGCCAGCAGCGTCCAGGCAGCTAACACTGAAGCTTTCTTT; CDR3aa: CASSVQAANTEAFF
v_gene: TRBV28; abundance: NA; j_gene: TRBJ2-7; d_gene: NA; CDR3nt: TGTGCCAGCAGTTTAGGAGGGAGAAGGATCGAGCAGTACTTC; CDR3aa: CASSLGGRRIEQYF
v_gene: TRBV12-5; abundance: NA; j_gene: TRBJ1-1; d_gene: TRBD1; CDR3nt: TGTGCTAGTGGTTTGGCCTTGGGCACAGGGGTGGCGACTGAAGCTTTCTTT; CDR3aa: CASGLALGTGVATEAFF
v_gene: TRBV5-8; abundance: NA; j_gene: TRBJ2-4; d_gene: TRBD2; CDR3nt: TGTGCCAGCATCTGGGGACTAGCCGGCATTCAGTACTTC; CDR3aa: CASIWGLAGIQYF
v_gene: TRBV5-8; abundance: once; j_gene: TRBJ1-2; d_gene: NA; CDR3nt: TGTGCCAGCAGACGCAACGGCCCCAGCAGGGACTATGGCTACACCTTC; CDR3aa: CASRRNGPSRDYGYTF
v_gene: TRBV29-1; abundance: NA; j_gene: TRBJ2-1; d_gene: NA; CDR3nt: TGCAGCGCCTTCGCGAGTGACCCCGAGCAGTTCTTC; CDR3aa: CSAFASDPEQFF
v_gene: TRBV18; abundance: NA; j_gene: TRBJ2-3; d_gene: NA; CDR3nt: TGTGCCAGCTCATCGTGGACGGGGTCCACCTTCACAGATACGCAGTATTTT; CDR3aa: CASSSWTGSTFTDTQYF
v_gene: TRBV4-3; abundance: NA; j_gene: TRBJ1-2; d_gene: TRBD1; CDR3nt: TGCGCCAGCAGGCGACAGGGGGTGGGTGGCTACACCTTC; CDR3aa: CASRRQGVGGYTF
v_gene: TRBV2; abundance: NA; j_gene: TRBJ2-7; d_gene: TRBD2; CDR3nt: TGTGCCAGCAGTGGGACTAGCAGCTACGAGCAGTACTTC; CDR3aa: CASSGTSSYEQYF
v_gene: TRBV28; abundance: NA; j_gene: TRBJ1-2; d_gene: NA; CDR3nt: TGTGCCAGCAGTTTTGGGATGGGAAGAAGGGGAATAGCTAACTATGGCTACACCTTC; CDR3aa: CASSFGMGRRGIANYGYTF
v_gene: TRBV7-9; abundance: NA; j_gene: TRBJ2-1; d_gene: TRBD2; CDR3nt: TGTGCCAGCAGCTTAGCCCGGACTAGGCTCTGCTTCTTC; CDR3aa: CASSLARTRLCFF
v_gene: TRBV18; abundance: NA; j_gene: TRBJ1-5; d_gene: TRBD1; CDR3nt: TGTGCCAGCTCACTCGGACAGGATTCCAATCAGCCCCAGCATTTT; CDR3aa: CASSLGQDSNQPQHF
v_gene: TRBV10-1; abundance: NA; j_gene: TRBJ2-2; d_gene: NA; CDR3nt: TGCGCCAGCAGTGTCGGCCAGGGTAGGACCGGGGAGCTGTTTTTT; CDR3aa: CASSVGQGRTGELFF
v_gene: TRBV7-9; abundance: NA; j_gene: TRBJ1-2; d_gene: NA; CDR3nt: TGTGCCAGCAGCTCAACAGGGAATAACTATGGCTACACCTTC; CDR3aa: CASSSTGNNYGYTF
v_gene: TRBV5-4; abundance: once; j_gene: TRBJ1-4; d_gene: NA; CDR3nt: TGTGCCAGCAGCCGGACGGGGGGTGGAACTAATGAAAAACTGTTTTTT; CDR3aa: CASSRTGGGTNEKLFF